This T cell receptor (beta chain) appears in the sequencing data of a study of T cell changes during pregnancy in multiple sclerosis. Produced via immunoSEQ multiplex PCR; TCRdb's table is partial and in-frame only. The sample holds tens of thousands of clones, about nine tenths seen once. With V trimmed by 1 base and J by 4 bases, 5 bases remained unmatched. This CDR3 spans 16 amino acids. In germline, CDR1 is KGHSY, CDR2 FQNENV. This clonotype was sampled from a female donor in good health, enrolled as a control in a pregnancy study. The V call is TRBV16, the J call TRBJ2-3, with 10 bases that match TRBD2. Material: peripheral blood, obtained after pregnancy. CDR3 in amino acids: CASSQYQAGGSDTQYF. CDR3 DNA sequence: TGTGCCAGCAGCCAATATCAAGCGGGAGGGTCAGATACGCAGTATTTT.